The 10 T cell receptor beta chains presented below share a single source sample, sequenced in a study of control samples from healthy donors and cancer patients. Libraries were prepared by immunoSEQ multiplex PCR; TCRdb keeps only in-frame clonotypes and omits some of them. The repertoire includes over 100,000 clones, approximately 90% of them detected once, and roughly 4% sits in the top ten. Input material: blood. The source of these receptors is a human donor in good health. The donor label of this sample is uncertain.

CDR3 loop: CASSSGTRRDTQYF. CDR3 nucleotide sequence: TGTGCCAGCAGCTCGGGTACGCGGCGTGATACGCAGTATTTT. This chain uses TRBV7-8 with TRBJ2-3; D is undetermined. The CDR3 has 14 residues. Trimming stripped 4 bases from V and 6 bases from J, with 14 bases between. Germline V gene data show CDR1 as SGHVS and CDR2 as FQNEAQ.

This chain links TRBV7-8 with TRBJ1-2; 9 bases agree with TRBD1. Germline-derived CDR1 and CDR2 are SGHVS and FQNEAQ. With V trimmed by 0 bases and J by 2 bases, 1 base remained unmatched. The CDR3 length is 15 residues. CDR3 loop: CASSLAGTGNYGYTF. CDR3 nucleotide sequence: TGTGCCAGCAGCTTAGCAGGGACAGGGAACTATGGCTACACCTTC.

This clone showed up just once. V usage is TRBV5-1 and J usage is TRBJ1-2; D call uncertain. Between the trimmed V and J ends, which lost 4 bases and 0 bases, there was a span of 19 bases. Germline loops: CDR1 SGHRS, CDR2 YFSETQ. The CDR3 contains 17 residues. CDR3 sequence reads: CASSPSDGGRSNYGYTF. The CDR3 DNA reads TGCGCCAGCAGCCCCTCCGACGGCGGAAGATCTAACTATGGCTACACCTTC.

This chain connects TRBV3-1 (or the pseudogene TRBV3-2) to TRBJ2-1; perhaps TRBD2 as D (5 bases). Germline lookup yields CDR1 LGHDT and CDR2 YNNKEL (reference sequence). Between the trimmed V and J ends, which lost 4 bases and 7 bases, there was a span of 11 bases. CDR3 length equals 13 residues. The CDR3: CASSRLAPNEQFF. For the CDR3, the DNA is TGTGCCAGCAGCCGGCTAGCTCCGAATGAGCAGTTCTTC.

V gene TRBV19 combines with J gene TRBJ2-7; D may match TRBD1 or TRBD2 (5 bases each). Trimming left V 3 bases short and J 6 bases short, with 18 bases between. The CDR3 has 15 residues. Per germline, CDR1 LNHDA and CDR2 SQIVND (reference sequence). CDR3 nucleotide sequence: TGTGCCAGTAGTATGTTAGGGGCGGGCGCCGGCGAGCAGTACTTC. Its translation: CASSMLGAGAGEQYF.

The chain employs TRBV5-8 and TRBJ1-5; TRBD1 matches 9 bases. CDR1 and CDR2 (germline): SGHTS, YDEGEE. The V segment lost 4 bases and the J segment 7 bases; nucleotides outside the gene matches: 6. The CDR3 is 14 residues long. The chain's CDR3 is CASSRGQGEQPQHF. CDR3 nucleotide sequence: TGTGCCAGCAGCCGGGGACAGGGTGAGCAGCCCCAGCATTTT.

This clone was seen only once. The chain's CDR3 is CASSATGTGGDEQYF. CDR3 nucleotides: TGTGCCAGCTCAGCGACCGGGACAGGGGGCGACGAGCAGTACTTC. This sequence joins TRBV18 and TRBJ2-7; 12 bases map to TRBD1. There are 15 residues in the CDR3. Germline CDR1 KGHSH, CDR2 LQKENI. With V trimmed by 5 bases and J by 5 bases, 7 bases remained unmatched. Combining the CDR3 with reference TRBV18 and TRBJ2-7 gives the whole variable domain NAGVMQNPRHLVRRRGQEARLRCSPMKGHSHVYWYRQLPEEGLKFMVYLQKENIIDESGMPKERFSAEFPKEGPSILRIQQVVRGDSAAYFCASSATGTGGDEQYFGPGTRLTVT.

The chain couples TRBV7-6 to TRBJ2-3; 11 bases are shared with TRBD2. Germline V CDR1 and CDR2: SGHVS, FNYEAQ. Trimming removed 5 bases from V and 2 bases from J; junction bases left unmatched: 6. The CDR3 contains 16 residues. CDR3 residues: CASSPRLAGPTDTQYF. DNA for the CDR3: TGTGCCAGCAGCCCCCGACTAGCGGGACCCACAGATACGCAGTATTTT.

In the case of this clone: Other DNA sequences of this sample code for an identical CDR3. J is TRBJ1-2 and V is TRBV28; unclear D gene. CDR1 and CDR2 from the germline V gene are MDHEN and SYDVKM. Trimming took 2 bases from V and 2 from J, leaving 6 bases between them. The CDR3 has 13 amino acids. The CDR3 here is CASSLGQNYGYTF. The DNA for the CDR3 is TGTGCCAGCAGTTTAGGGCAGAACTATGGCTACACCTTC.

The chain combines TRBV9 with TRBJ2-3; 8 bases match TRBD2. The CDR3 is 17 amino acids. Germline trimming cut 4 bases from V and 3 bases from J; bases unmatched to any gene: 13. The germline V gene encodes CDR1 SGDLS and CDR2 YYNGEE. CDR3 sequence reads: CASSPRQGGLVTDTQYF. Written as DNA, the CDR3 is TGTGCCAGCAGCCCCCGGCAAGGGGGACTAGTTACAGATACGCAGTATTTT.